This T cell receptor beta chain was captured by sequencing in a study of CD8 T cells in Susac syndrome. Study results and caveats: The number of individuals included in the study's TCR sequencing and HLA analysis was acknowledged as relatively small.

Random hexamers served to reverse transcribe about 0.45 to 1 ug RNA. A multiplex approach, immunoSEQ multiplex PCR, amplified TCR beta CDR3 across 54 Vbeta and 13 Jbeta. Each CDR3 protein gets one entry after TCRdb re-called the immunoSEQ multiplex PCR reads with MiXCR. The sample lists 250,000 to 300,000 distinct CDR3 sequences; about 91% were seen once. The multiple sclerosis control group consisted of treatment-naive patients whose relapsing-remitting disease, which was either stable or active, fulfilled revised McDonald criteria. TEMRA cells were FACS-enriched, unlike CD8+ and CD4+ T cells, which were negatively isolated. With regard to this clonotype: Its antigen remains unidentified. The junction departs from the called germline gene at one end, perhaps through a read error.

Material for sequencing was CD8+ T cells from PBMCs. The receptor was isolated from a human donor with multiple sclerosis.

The CDR3 nucleotides read TGCGCCAGCAGCCAAGTGGGGGCCACTGAAACTTTCTTT. The encoded protein is CASSQVGATETFF. The chain couples TRBV4-3 to TRBJ1-1; D is perhaps TRBD1 (6 bases). The CDR3 sequence is 13 residues long. Germline V gene data show CDR1 as LGHNA and CDR2 as YSLEER.